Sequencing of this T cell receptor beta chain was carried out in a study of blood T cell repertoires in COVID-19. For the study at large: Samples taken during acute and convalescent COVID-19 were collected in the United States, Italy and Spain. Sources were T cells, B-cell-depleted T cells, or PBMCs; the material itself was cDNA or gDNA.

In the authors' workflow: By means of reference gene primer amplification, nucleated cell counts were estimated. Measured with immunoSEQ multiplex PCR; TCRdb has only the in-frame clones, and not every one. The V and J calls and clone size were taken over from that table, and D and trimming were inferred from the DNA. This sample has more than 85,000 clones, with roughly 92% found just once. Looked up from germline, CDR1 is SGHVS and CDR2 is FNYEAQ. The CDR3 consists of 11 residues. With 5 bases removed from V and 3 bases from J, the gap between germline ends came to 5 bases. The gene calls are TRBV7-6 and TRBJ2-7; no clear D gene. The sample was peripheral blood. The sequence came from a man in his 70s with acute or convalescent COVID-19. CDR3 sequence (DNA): TGTGCCAGCAGCGTACACTACGAGCAGTACTTC. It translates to CASSVHYEQYF.